The 10 T cell receptor beta chains below come from one sample, sequenced in a study of T cell responses to AZD1222 COVID-19 vaccine. Produced via immunoSEQ multiplex PCR; TCRdb's table is partial and in-frame only. Here the sample spans 160,000 or so clones, around 87% being singletons. Specimen: peripheral blood, collected 28 days after the second AZD1222 dose. The receptors come from an adult who received the AZD1222 COVID-19 vaccine.

This sequence joins TRBV11-2 and TRBJ2-3; D not certain. The CDR3 sequence is 15 residues long. Looked up from germline, CDR1 is SGHAT and CDR2 is FQNNGV. Trimming pared 1 base from V and 1 base from J, leaving 9 bases between. The CDR3 DNA follows: TGTGCCAGCAGCTTAGTTTGGCAGGGCACAGATACGCAGTATTTT. This encodes CASSLVWQGTDTQYF.

The gene calls are TRBV12-3 or TRBV12-4 and TRBJ2-5, with TRBD1 as a possible D gene (6 bases). The CDR3 has 13 residues. Trimming pared 8 bases from V and 7 bases from J, leaving 17 bases between. CDR3 amino acids: CASRDLPQGTQYF. In nucleotides, the CDR3 is TGTGCCAGCCGGGACCTACCACAGGGGACCCAGTACTTC.

The V call is TRBV5-1, the J call TRBJ2-7; 7 bases align to TRBD1. CDR1 is SGHRS and CDR2 is YFSETQ in the germline V gene. V shed 0 bases, J shed 5 bases, and the junction held 8 bases outside the gene matches. This CDR3 contains 15 residues. CDR3 in amino acids: CASSLEGQVYDEQYF. Written as DNA, the CDR3 is TGCGCCAGCAGCTTGGAAGGACAGGTGTACGACGAGCAGTACTTC.

This chain links TRBV7-8 with TRBJ1-2; 7 bases agree with TRBD1. Germline V gene sequence: CDR1 SGHVS, CDR2 FQNEAQ. CDR3 length: 15 residues. The junction had 10 bases not matched to a gene; V was cut back by 5 bases and J by 4 bases. CDR3 residues: CASSAGTAFVYGYTF. CDR3 bases: TGTGCCAGCAGCGCGGGGACAGCTTTTGTCTATGGCTACACCTTC.

In this sample, this clone turned up once. The chain couples TRBV27 to TRBJ2-1; D uncertain. Germline-derived CDR1 and CDR2 are MNHEY and SMNVEV (reference sequence). Trimming took off 3 bases at V and 7 bases at J, with 10 bases between the two ends. The length of the CDR3 is 13 residues. CDR3 protein: CASSFPRVNEQFF. The DNA for the CDR3 is TGTGCCAGCAGTTTTCCCCGAGTTAATGAGCAGTTCTTC.

The table lists this clone with a few counts. Other DNA sequences in the sample encode the same CDR3. This chain links TRBV6-5 with TRBJ1-5; D unresolved. Germline assignment: CDR1 MNHEY and CDR2 SVGAGI. The V gene lost 2 bases and the J gene lost 0 bases, with 2 bases spanning the gap. This CDR3 spans 13 amino acids. CDR3 sequence reads: CASSYDSNQPQHF. CDR3 DNA sequence: TGTGCCAGCAGTTACGATAGCAATCAGCCCCAGCATTTT.

The chain has TRBV6-6 and TRBJ2-2, with 8 bases aligning to TRBD1. CDR3 length equals 15 residues. The germline V gene encodes CDR1 MNHNY and CDR2 SVGAGI (reference sequence). V was pared by 2 bases and J by 6 bases, with 5 bases of the junction left unmatched. The CDR3 sequence is CASSYARGLSGELFF. CDR3 sequence (DNA): TGTGCCAGCAGTTACGCCAGGGGGCTTTCCGGGGAGCTGTTTTTT.

V is TRBV7-8 and J is TRBJ2-3; D is ambiguous. V lost 3 bases to trimming and J lost 3 bases, with 4 bases between them. This CDR3 has 12 amino acids. Germline V lookup: CDR1 SGHVS, CDR2 FQNEAQ. DNA for the CDR3: TGTGCCAGCAGCTTGGCAACAGATACGCAGTATTTT. It codes for CASSLATDTQYF.

As regards this clone: Other DNA sequences in this specimen translate into the identical CDR3. The V call is TRBV7-2, the J call TRBJ1-2; no definite D call. V was clipped by 3 bases and J by 4 bases, with 6 bases between them. Germline values: CDR1 SGHTA, CDR2 FQGNSA. The CDR3 contains 12 residues. The DNA of the CDR3 is TGTGCCAGCAGCTTCGGAGGCTATGGCTACACCTTC. Protein sequence: CASSFGGYGYTF.

This clone was detected once. The rearrangement links TRBV18 to TRBJ1-2, with D possibly being TRBD1 (5 bases). The CDR3 contains 13 residues. The V gene lost 6 bases and the J gene lost 6 bases, with 14 bases spanning the gap. Germline CDR1 and CDR2: KGHSH and LQKENI. In nucleotides, the CDR3 is TGTGCCAGCTCCCGGGGAGGGGCGGATGGCTACACCTTC. Protein sequence: CASSRGGADGYTF.